Below are 21 T cell receptor beta chains sequenced from a single sample in a study of CD8 T cells in Susac syndrome. The RNA input was 0.5 to 1 ug, and it was reverse transcribed with random hexamers. TCRdb reanalysed the immunoSEQ multiplex PCR reads using MiXCR and keeps one entry per CDR3 protein. The sample has 69,000 or so distinct CDR3 sequences; around 93% are singletons. The sequenced material came from CD8+ T cells from PBMCs. Receptors were obtained from a human donor in good health.

The rearrangement joins TRBV13 to TRBJ2-7; the match to TRBD1 covers 8 bases. V was pared by 5 bases and J by 5 bases, with 11 bases of the junction left unmatched. Germline lookup yields CDR1 PRHDT and CDR2 FYEKMQ (reference sequence). The CDR3 extends over 15 amino acids. Written as DNA, the CDR3 is TGTGCCAGCAGCGAGACAGGGGCCAAATCGGACGAGCAGTACTTC. This codes for CASSETGAKSDEQYF.

The J gene is TRBJ2-1, the V gene TRBV7-6; 7 bases are shared with TRBD1. The germline CDR1 and CDR2 sequences are SGHVS and FNYEAQ. V was pared by 9 bases and J by 1 base, with 9 bases of the junction left unmatched. This CDR3 comprises 15 residues. The CDR3 coding sequence is TGTGCCAGTGGGCCGCGGACAGGATCCTACAATGAGCAGTTCTTC. Its protein product is CASGPRTGSYNEQFF.

The chain joins TRBV27 to TRBJ1-6, with D unclear. The V end was cut by 5 bases, the J end by 7 bases, with 18 bases between. Per the germline V gene, CDR1 is MNHEY and CDR2 is SMNVEV (reference sequence). The CDR3 totals 16 residues. DNA of the CDR3: TGTGCCAGCAGTCCGACCACCCTCCGCCGAAATTCACCCCTCCACTTT. Its translation: CASSPTTLRRNSPLHF.

The chain employs TRBV5-1 and TRBJ1-6; D gene ambiguous. Between the trimmed V and J ends, which lost 0 bases and 3 bases, there was a span of 19 bases. The CDR3 has 19 amino acids. The germline gives CDR1 SGHRS, CDR2 YFSETQ. CDR3 region: CASSLAPGSFSDYNSPLHF. CDR3 nucleotide sequence: TGCGCCAGCAGCTTGGCTCCGGGGTCCTTCTCCGACTATAATTCACCCCTCCACTTT.

This chain uses TRBV7-9 with TRBJ2-7, with D possibly TRBD1 on 5 matching bases. V lost 5 bases and J lost 4, with 18 bases in between. The CDR3 is 15 amino acids. From germline, CDR1 is SEHNR and CDR2 FQNEAQ (reference sequence). CDR3 coding DNA: TGTGCCAGCAGCCCACCGAATGGCAGGGTGTACGAGCAGTACTTC. Translation gives CASSPPNGRVYEQYF.

In DNA, the CDR3 is TGTGCCAGCAGCTTAGGCGAAACTAGCACAGATACGCAGTATTTT. This codes for CASSLGETSTDTQYF. The chain has TRBV7-2 and TRBJ2-3, with D hard to call. Trimming took 1 base from V and 0 from J, leaving 8 bases between them. The CDR3 length is 15 residues. The V gene's germline CDR1 is SGHTA and CDR2 FQGNSA.

The CDR3 reads CASSQEGRRAGANVLTF. CDR3 DNA: TGTGCCAGCAGCCAAGAAGGTCGAAGGGCTGGGGCCAACGTCCTGACTTTC. The chain is built from TRBV3-1 and TRBJ2-6; D is unresolved. This CDR3 region has 17 residues. V was pared by 0 bases and J by 2 bases, with 11 bases between. Germline loops: CDR1 LGHDT, CDR2 YNNKEL (reference sequence).

V gene TRBV29-1 combines with J gene TRBJ2-4; weak D call: TRBD2 (6 bases). Germline V gives CDR1 SQVTM, CDR2 ANQGSEA. The CDR3 spans 16 residues. V lost 2 bases and J lost 1, with 15 bases in between. The CDR3 region is CSVEWRGALAKNIQYF. In nucleotides, the CDR3 is TGCAGCGTTGAATGGAGGGGCGCGTTGGCCAAAAACATTCAGTACTTC.

The chain uses TRBV28 and TRBJ2-3, with 8 positions matching TRBD1. The V segment lost 5 bases and the J segment 0 bases; nucleotides outside the gene matches: 7. Germline-derived CDR1 and CDR2 are MDHEN and SYDVKM. CDR3 length: 16 amino acids. The CDR3 loop reads CASSPVDRASTDTQYF. The CDR3 bases are TGTGCCAGCAGTCCAGTGGACAGGGCAAGCACAGATACGCAGTATTTT.

Of note for this clonotype: Because the CDR3's place on the DNA is in doubt, the DNA is left out and the CDR3 is given as listed by TCRdb. The chain combines TRBV21-1 with TRBJ2-1; TRBD2, the D gene given by the table, was not confirmed from the DNA. TRBV21-1 is a documented pseudogene. The CDR3 extends over 19 residues, inclusive of both ends. This CDR3 reads CASSKGWGGGTPLYNEQFF.

V is TRBV27 and J is TRBJ2-7; 8 nucleotides agree with TRBD2. Germline V lookup: CDR1 MNHEY, CDR2 SMNVEV (reference sequence). Trimming removed 4 bases from V and 5 bases from J; junction bases left unmatched: 13. The CDR3 runs 16 residues. Written as DNA, the CDR3 is TGTGCCAGCAGTTCCCGGGAGGGCAGGGTTTTCCACGAGCAGTACGTC. This codes for CASSSREGRVFHEQYV.

This chain connects TRBV15 to TRBJ2-5; D possibly corresponds to TRBD2 (6 bases). Trimming removed 5 bases from V and 3 bases from J, with 13 bases in between. This CDR3 has 14 residues. Germline V lookup: CDR1 LNHNV, CDR2 YYDKDF (reference sequence). The CDR3 DNA sequence: TGTGCCACCAGCGGCTCCGGGACTGAAGAGACCCAGTACTTC. Its protein is CATSGSGTEETQYF.

The gene calls are TRBV19 and TRBJ1-2; D unresolved. Looked up from germline, CDR1 is LNHDA and CDR2 is SQIVND (reference sequence). The V and J ends lost 5 bases and 2 bases respectively, with 9 bases between them. This CDR3 is built from 13 residues. The chain's CDR3 is CASSSSLNYGYTF. As DNA, the CDR3 is TGTGCCAGTAGTTCGAGCCTAAACTATGGCTACACCTTC.

J is TRBJ2-5 and V is TRBV6-5, with D perhaps matching TRBD2 (6 bases). From germline, CDR1 is MNHEY and CDR2 SVGAGI. This CDR3 spans 12 amino acids. The V and J ends lost 6 bases and 5 bases respectively, with 10 bases between them. The CDR3 spells CASRGTWETQYF. The CDR3 bases are TGTGCCAGCAGGGGGACTTGGGAGACCCAGTACTTC.

The J gene is TRBJ2-2, the V gene TRBV19; 7 bases are a match to TRBD1. V shed 5 bases and J 7 bases; nucleotides not matched to a gene: 4. This CDR3 spans 13 amino acids. Germline lookup yields CDR1 LNHDA and CDR2 SQIVND (reference sequence). The CDR3 protein is CASSPGTVGELFF. Written as DNA, the CDR3 is TGTGCCAGTAGTCCTGGGACAGTCGGGGAGCTGTTTTTT.

J is TRBJ2-5 and V is TRBV28; TRBD2 matches 14 bases. The length of the CDR3 is 18 residues. The V segment lost 6 bases and the J segment 2 bases; nucleotides outside the gene matches: 11. The germline V gene has CDR1 MDHEN and CDR2 SYDVKM. The CDR3, as DNA: TGTGCCAGCAGCCCCCGACTAGCGGGGGGGCCGCGTCAAGAGACCCAGTACTTC. This translates into CASSPRLAGGPRQETQYF.

The rearrangement joins TRBV6-5 to TRBJ1-1; 7 bases align to TRBD1. CDR3 size: 14 residues. Germline V lookup: CDR1 MNHEY, CDR2 SVGAGI. The V and J ends lost 5 bases and 3 bases, in that order; junction bases with no gene match: 6. The CDR3 nucleotides are TGTGCCAGCAGTCTACAGGGGTTGGACACTGAAGCTTTCTTT. It translates to CASSLQGLDTEAFF.

The genes are TRBV29-1 and TRBJ2-7, with D possibly matching TRBD2 (7 bases). CDR1 SQVTM and CDR2 ANQGSEA come from the germline V gene. Trimming took 3 bases from V and 4 from J, leaving 16 bases between them. CDR3 length: 14 residues. Here the CDR3 DNA reads TGCAGCGTTGAGGGAGGGGGGACCGATTACGAGCAGTACTTC. Translated, it gives CSVEGGGTDYEQYF.

The chain carries TRBV7-8 and TRBJ2-6; D gene ambiguous. The CDR3 spans 18 residues. Trimming took off 1 base at V and 3 bases at J, with 16 bases between the two ends. Germline lookup yields CDR1 SGHVS and CDR2 FQNEAQ. CDR3: CASSLGAGSGVGANVLTF. The CDR3 DNA follows: TGTGCCAGCAGCTTAGGCGCAGGATCTGGGGTTGGGGCCAACGTCCTGACTTTC.

The chain couples TRBV2 to TRBJ2-7; D is possibly TRBD1 (6 bases). V was clipped by 6 bases and J by 0 bases, with 15 bases between them. Germline CDR1 reads SNHLY; CDR2 reads FYNNEI. CDR3 length: 15 residues. The chain's CDR3 is CASRLGTMSSYEQYF. CDR3 sequence (DNA): TGTGCCAGCAGACTGGGGACAATGAGCTCCTACGAGCAGTACTTC.

The chain has TRBV19 and TRBJ1-1, with 8 bases matching TRBD1. The V segment lost 3 bases and the J segment 4 bases; nucleotides outside the gene matches: 10. Germline V CDR1 and CDR2: LNHDA, SQIVND (reference sequence). This CDR3 is 16 amino acids long. CDR3 protein: CASSIRATGVSTEAFF. The CDR3 DNA reads as TGTGCCAGTAGTATTCGTGCGACAGGGGTTAGCACTGAAGCTTTCTTT.